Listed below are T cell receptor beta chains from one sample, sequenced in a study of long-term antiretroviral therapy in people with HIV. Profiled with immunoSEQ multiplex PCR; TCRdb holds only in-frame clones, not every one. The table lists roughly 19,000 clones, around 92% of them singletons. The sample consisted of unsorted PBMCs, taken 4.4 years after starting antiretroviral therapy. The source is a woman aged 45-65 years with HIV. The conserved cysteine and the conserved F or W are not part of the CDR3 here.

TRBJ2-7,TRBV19,ATGQGNSYEQY
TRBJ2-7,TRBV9,ASSNTGTEQY
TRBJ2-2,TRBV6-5,ASRGAGNTGELF
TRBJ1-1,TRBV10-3,AISESGENTEAF
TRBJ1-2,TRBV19,ATAANYGYT
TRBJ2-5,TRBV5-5,ASSLRSQGVGETQY
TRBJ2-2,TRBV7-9,ASSPRTGNPGELF
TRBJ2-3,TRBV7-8,ASSTSGTSGGASDTQY
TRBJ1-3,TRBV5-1,ASSLGPGRGSGNTIY
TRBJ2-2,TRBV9,ASSVTGSGGRELF
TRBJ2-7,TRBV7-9,ASSRVGGPYEQY
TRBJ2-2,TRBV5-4,ASSPGQGTVNAGELF
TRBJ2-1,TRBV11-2,ASSPLAGASYNEQF
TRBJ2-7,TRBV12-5,ASASRGWEQY
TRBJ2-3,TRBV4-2,ASSRVRDSDTQY
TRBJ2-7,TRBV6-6,ASSYDESYEQY
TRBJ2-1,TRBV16,ASSLSLQGGEQF
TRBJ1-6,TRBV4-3,ASSPRGPPHIGSPLH
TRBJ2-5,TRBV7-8,ASRRTRGKETQY
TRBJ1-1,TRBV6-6,ASRYDRGTEAF
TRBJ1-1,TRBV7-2,ASSLVQDTEAF
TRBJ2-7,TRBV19,ASSTYRVYEQY
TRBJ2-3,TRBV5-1,ASRIRLAGGVDTQY
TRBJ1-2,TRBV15,ATSRANTNYGYT
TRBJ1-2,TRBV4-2,ASSQELAGPRYGYT
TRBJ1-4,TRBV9,ASSVAPVPATNEKLF
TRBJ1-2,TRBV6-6,ASSYSGVQLYGYT
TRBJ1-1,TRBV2,ASRLLNTEAF
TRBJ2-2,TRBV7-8,ASSLLFIESTGGLTGELF